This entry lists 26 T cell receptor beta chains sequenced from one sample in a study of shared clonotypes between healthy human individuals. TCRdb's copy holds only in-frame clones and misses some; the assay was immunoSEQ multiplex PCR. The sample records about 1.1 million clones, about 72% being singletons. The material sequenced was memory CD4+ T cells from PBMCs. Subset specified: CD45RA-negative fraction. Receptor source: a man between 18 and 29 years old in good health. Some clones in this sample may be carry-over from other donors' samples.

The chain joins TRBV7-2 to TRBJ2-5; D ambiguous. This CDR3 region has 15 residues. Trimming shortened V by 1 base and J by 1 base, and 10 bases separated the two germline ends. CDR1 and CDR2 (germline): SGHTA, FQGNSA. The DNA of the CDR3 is TGTGCCAGCAGCTTAGTTCAGGTCAGCCAAGAGACCCAGTACTTC. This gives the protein CASSLVQVSQETQYF.

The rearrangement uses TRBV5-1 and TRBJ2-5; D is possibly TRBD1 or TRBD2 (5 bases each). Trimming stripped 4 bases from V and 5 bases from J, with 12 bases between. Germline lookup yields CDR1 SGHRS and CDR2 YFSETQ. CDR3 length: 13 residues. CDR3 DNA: TGCGCCAGCAGCATGGGACGCCGGGAGACCCAGTACTTC. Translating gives CASSMGRRETQYF. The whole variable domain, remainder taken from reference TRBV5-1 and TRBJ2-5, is KAGVTQTPRYLIKTRGQQVTLSCSPISGHRSVSWYQQTPGQGLQFLFEYFSETQRNKGNFPGRFSGRQFSNSRSEMNVSTLELGDSALYLCASSMGRRETQYFGPGTRLLVL.

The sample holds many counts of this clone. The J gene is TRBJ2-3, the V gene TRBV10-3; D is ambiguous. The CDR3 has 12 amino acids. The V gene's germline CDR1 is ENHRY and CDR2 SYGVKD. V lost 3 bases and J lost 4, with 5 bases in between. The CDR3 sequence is CAISDSSDTQYF. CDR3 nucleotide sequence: TGTGCCATCAGTGATTCATCAGATACGCAGTATTTT.

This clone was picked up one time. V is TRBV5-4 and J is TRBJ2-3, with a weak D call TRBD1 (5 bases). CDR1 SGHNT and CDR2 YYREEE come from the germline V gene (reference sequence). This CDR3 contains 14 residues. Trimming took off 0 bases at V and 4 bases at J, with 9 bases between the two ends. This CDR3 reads CASSLDAGSDTQYF. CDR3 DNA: TGTGCCAGCAGCTTGGATGCAGGGTCAGATACGCAGTATTTT.

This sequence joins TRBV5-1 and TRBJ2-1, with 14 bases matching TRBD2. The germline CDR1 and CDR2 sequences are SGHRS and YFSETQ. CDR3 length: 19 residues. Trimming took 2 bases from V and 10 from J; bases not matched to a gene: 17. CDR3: CASSFRGVDGLAGGVEQFF. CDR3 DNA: TGCGCCAGCAGCTTTCGGGGGGTCGATGGACTAGCGGGAGGTGTGGAGCAGTTCTTC. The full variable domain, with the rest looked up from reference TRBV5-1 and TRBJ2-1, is KAGVTQTPRYLIKTRGQQVTLSCSPISGHRSVSWYQQTPGQGLQFLFEYFSETQRNKGNFPGRFSGRQFSNSRSEMNVSTLELGDSALYLCASSFRGVDGLAGGVEQFFGPGTRLTVL.

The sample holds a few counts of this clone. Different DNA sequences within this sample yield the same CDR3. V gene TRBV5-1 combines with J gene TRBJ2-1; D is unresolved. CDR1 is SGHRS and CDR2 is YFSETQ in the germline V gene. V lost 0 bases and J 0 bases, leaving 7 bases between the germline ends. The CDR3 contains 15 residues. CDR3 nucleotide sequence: TGCGCCAGCAGCTTGGAGGGTATCTCCTACAATGAGCAGTTCTTC. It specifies CASSLEGISYNEQFF.

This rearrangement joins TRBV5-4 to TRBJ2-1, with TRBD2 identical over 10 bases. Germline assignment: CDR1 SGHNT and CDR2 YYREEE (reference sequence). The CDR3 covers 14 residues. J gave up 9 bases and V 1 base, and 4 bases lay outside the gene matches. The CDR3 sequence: CASSLPSGRVEQFF. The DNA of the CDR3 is TGTGCCAGCAGCTTGCCTAGCGGGAGAGTTGAGCAGTTCTTC.

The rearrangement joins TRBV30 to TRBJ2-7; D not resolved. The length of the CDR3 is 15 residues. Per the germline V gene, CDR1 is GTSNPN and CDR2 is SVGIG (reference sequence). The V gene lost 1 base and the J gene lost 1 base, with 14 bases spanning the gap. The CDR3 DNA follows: TGTGCCTGGAGTGGGCCTGGTACAGTATCCTACGAGCAGTACTTC. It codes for CAWSGPGTVSYEQYF.

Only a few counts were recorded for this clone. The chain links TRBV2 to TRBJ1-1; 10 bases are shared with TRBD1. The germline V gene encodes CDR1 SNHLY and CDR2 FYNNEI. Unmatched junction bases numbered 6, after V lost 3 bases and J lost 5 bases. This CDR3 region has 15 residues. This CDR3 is CASSDRTGGLTEAFF. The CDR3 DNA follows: TGTGCCAGCAGTGACCGGACAGGGGGTTTAACTGAAGCTTTCTTT.

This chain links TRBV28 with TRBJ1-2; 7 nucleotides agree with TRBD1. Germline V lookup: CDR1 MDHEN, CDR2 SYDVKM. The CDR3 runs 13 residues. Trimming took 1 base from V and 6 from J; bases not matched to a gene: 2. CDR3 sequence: CASSLLTGNGYTF. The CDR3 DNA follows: TGTGCCAGCAGTTTATTGACAGGGAATGGCTACACCTTC.

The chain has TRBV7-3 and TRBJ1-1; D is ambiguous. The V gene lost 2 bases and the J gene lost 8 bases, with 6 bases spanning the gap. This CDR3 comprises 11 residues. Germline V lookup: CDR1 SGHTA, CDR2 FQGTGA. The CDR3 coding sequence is TGTGCCAGCAGCTTAGATGGAGAAGCTTTCTTT. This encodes CASSLDGEAFF.

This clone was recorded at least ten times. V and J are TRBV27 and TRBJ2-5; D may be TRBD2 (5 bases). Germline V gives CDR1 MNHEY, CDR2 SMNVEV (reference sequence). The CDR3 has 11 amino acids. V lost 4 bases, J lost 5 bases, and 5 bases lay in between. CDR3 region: CASSWEETQYF. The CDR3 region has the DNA TGTGCCAGCAGTTGGGAGGAGACCCAGTACTTC.

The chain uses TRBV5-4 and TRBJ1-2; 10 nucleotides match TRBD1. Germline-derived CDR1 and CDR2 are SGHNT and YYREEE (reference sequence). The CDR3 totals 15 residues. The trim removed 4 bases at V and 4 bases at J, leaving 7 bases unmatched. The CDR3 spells CASSASRQGAYGYTF. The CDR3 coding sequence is TGTGCCAGCAGCGCCTCTAGACAGGGGGCCTATGGCTACACCTTC. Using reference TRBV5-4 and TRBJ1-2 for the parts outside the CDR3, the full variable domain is ETGVTQSPTHLIKTRGQQVTLRCSSQSGHNTVSWYQQALGQGPQFIFQYYREEENGRGNFPPRFSGLQFPNYSSELNVNALELDDSALYLCASSASRQGAYGYTFGSGTRLTVV.

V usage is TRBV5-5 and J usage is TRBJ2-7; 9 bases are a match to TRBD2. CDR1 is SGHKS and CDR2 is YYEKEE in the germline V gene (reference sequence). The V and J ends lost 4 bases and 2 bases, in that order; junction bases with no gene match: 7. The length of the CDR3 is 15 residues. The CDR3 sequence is CASSRGLAETYEQYF. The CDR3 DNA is TGTGCCAGCAGCAGGGGACTAGCTGAGACCTACGAGCAGTACTTC.

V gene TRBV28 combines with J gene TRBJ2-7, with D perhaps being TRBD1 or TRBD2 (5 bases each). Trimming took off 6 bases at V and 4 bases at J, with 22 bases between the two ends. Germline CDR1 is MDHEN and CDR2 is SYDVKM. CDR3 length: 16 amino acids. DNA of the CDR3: TGTGCCAGCAGCTCTTCCGGGGCCGAATCCCCTTACGAGCAGTACTTC. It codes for CASSSSGAESPYEQYF.

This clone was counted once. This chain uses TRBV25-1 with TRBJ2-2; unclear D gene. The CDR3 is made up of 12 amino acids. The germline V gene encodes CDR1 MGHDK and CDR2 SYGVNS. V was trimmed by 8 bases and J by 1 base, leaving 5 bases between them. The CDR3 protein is CASLGNTGELFF. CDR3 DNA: TGTGCCAGCCTCGGGAACACCGGGGAGCTGTTTTTT.

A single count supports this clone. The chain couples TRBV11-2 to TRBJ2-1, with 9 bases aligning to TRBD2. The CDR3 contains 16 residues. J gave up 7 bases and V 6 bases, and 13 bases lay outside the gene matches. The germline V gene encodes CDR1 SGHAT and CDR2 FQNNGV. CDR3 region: CASSSIAGAVGNEQFF. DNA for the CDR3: TGTGCCAGCAGTTCTATAGCGGGAGCGGTTGGGAATGAGCAGTTCTTC.

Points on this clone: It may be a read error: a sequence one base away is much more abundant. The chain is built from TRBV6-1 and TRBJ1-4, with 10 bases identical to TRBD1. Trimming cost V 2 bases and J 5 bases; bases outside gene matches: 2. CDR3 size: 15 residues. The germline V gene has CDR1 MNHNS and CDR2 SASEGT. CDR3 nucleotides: TGTGCCAGCAGTGAACCGGGACAGGGGAATGAAAAACTGTTTTTT. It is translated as CASSEPGQGNEKLFF.

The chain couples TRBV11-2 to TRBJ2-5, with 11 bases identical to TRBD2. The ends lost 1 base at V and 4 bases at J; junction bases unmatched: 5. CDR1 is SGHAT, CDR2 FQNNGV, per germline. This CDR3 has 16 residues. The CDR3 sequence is CASSLGLTSGTETQYF. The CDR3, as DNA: TGTGCCAGCAGCTTAGGACTGACTAGCGGGACAGAGACCCAGTACTTC.

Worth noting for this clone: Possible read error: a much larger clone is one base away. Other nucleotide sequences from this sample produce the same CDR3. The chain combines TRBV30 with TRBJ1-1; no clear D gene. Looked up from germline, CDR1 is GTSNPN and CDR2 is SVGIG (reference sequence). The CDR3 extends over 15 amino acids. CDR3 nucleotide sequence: TGTGCCTGGACCCCGAAGGAGGGCAGGAACACTGAGGCTTTCTTT. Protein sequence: CAWTPKEGRNTEAFF.

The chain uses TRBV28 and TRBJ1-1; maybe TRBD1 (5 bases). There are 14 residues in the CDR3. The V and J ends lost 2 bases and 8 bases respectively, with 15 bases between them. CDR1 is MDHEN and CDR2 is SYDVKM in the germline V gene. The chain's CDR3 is CASSLRQQSGEAFF. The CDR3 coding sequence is TGTGCCAGCAGTTTAAGACAGCAGTCAGGCGAAGCTTTCTTT. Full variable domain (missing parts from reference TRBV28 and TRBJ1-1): DVKVTQSSRYLVKRTGEKVFLECVQDMDHENMFWYRQDPGLGLRLIYFSYDVKMKEKGDIPEGYSVSREKKERFSLILESASTNQTSMYLCASSLRQQSGEAFFGQGTRLTVV.

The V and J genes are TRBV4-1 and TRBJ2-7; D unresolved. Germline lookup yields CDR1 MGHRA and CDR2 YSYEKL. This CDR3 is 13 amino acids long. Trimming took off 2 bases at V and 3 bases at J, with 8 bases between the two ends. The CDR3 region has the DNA TGCGCCAGCAGCCAACCAGAAGACTACGAGCAGTACTTC. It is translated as CASSQPEDYEQYF.

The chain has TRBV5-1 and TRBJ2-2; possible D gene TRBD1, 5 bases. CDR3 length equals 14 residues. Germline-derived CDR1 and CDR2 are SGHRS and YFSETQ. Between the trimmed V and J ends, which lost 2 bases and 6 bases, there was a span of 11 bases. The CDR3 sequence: CASSFGAASGELFF. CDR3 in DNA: TGCGCCAGCAGCTTTGGGGCAGCATCCGGGGAGCTGTTTTTT. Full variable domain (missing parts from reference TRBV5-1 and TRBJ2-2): KAGVTQTPRYLIKTRGQQVTLSCSPISGHRSVSWYQQTPGQGLQFLFEYFSETQRNKGNFPGRFSGRQFSNSRSEMNVSTLELGDSALYLCASSFGAASGELFFGEGSRLTVL.

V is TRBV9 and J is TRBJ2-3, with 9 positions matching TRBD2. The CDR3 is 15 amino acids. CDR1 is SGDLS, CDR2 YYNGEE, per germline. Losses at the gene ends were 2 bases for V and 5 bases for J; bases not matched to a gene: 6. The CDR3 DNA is TGTGCCAGCAGCGTTAGCGGGGGAGGAGGAGATACGCAGTATTTT. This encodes CASSVSGGGGDTQYF.

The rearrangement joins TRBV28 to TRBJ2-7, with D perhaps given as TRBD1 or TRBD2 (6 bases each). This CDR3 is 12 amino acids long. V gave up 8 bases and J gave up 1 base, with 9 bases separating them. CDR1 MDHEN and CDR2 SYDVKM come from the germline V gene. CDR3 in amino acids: CASGGPSYEQYF. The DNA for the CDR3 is TGTGCCAGCGGGGGGCCATCCTACGAGCAGTACTTC.

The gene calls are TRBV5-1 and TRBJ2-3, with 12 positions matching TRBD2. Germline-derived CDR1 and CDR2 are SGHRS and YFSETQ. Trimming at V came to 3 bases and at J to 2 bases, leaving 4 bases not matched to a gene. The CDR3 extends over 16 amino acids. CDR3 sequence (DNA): TGCGCCAGCAGCTGGACTAGCGGGACTAACACAGATACGCAGTATTTT. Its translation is CASSWTSGTNTDTQYF.